The 7 T cell receptor beta chains below all came from one sample that was sequenced in a study of spatial heterogeneity in lung cancer. MiXCR, applied by TCRdb to the 5' RACE reads, yields one record per CDR3 protein. This table has about 23,000 distinct CDR3 sequences, roughly 4.7% appearing once. Time point noted: sample taken at primary tumor resection. The material sequenced was PBMCs, taken at surgery. Every receptor here comes from a male donor with early-stage non-small cell lung cancer.

This clonotype ranks as medium-sized. The V gene is TRBV7-9, the J gene TRBJ1-1; D remains unclear. V was pared by 0 bases and J by 2 bases, with 10 bases between. The CDR3 extends over 15 amino acids. The germline CDR1 and CDR2 sequences are SEHNR and FQNEAQ (reference sequence). The CDR3 reads CASSLADGTNTEAFF. In DNA, the CDR3 is TGTGCCAGCAGCTTAGCGGACGGTACCAACACTGAAGCTTTCTTT.

Many counts were recorded for this clonotype. The V gene is TRBV20-1, the J gene TRBJ2-3; D possibly corresponds to TRBD2 (5 bases). V gave up 1 base and J gave up 4 bases, with 18 bases separating them. The CDR3 is made up of 16 amino acids. The germline CDR1 and CDR2 sequences are DFQATT and SNEGSKA (reference sequence). This chain's CDR3 is CSARAPSRFGADTQYF. The CDR3 DNA reads as TGCAGTGCTAGAGCCCCCTCCAGGTTCGGGGCAGATACGCAGTATTTT.

Note on this clonotype: An end of the junction does not agree with germline; a read error may underlie this. This sequence joins TRBV2 and TRBJ2-5; weak D call: TRBD1 (6 bases). CDR1 and CDR2 (germline): SNHLY, FYNNEI. The CDR3 contains 16 residues. Here the CDR3 reads CASREAGAKVAETQYF. The CDR3 DNA reads as TGTGCCAGCAGGGAAGCAGGGGCGAAGGTGGCAGAGACCCAGTACTTC. Drawing the rest from reference TRBV2 and TRBJ2-5, the complete variable domain is EPEVTQTPSHQVTQMGQEVILRCVPISNHLYFYWYRQILGQKVEFLVSFYNNEISEKSEIFDDQFSVERPDGSNFTLKIRSTKLEDSAMYFCASREAGAKVAETQYFGPGTRLLVL.

This clonotype was seen many times. The chain uses TRBV6-1 and TRBJ2-3; 11 nucleotides match TRBD2. The V gene end was trimmed by 2 bases and the J gene end by 4 bases; junction bases not matched to a gene: 2. CDR3 length: 15 amino acids. Germline CDR1 MNHNS, CDR2 SASEGT. The CDR3 region has the DNA TGTGCCAGCAGTGAAATAGCGGGGGGGGCAGATACGCAGTATTTT. Its protein product is CASSEIAGGADTQYF.

The sample holds many counts of this clonotype. The genes are TRBV11-2 and TRBJ1-4; TRBD1 matches at 7 bases. Per the germline V gene, CDR1 is SGHAT and CDR2 is FQNNGV. The CDR3 sequence is 14 residues long. V lost 5 bases and J lost 10; bases outside the gene matches: 10. DNA of the CDR3: TGTGCCAGCAGCCTAGGTGGGACAGATGGAAAACTGTTTTTT. Its protein is CASSLGGTDGKLFF.

This clonotype came up many times. The chain carries TRBV11-2 and TRBJ2-1; D is unresolved. V was cut by 5 bases and J by 0 bases, with 11 bases left in between. This CDR3 is 15 amino acids long. The V gene's germline CDR1 is SGHAT and CDR2 FQNNGV. The CDR3, as DNA: TGTGCCAGCAGCCCCGGGTCAAGCTCCTACAATGAGCAGTTCTTC. Its protein product is CASSPGSSSYNEQFF.

In this sample, this clonotype turned up many times. The chain joins TRBV9 to TRBJ2-5; TRBD1 aligns across 7 bases. V trimming: 4 bases; J trimming: 2 bases; junction bases outside the gene matches: 8. This CDR3 is 15 amino acids long. From germline, CDR1 is SGDLS and CDR2 YYNGEE. CDR3 sequence (DNA): TGTGCCAGCAGCCCAAATAAGGGGGCGCAAGAGACCCAGTACTTC. This codes for CASSPNKGAQETQYF.